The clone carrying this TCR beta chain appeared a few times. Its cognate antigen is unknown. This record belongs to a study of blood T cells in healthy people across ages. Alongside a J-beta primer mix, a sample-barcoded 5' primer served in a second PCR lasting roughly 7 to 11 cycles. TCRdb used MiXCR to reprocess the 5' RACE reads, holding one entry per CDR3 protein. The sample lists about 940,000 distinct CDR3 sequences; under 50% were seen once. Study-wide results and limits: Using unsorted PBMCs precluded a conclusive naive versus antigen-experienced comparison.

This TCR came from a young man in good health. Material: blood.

The CDR3 is CASSKGGGRAQYF. The DNA of the CDR3 is TGTGCCAGCAGCAAGGGTGGGGGCAGAGCGCAGTATTTT. The J gene is TRBJ2-3, the V gene TRBV21-1; TRBD1, as called in the table, went unchecked against the DNA. TRBV21-1 represents a pseudogene. The CDR3 covers 13 residues.